The next 32 T cell receptor beta chains were all read from a single sample in a study of cytomegalovirus exposure and HLA in healthy donors. The PCR employed 60 Vbeta primers together with 13 Jbeta primers. Sequencing used immunoSEQ multiplex PCR; TCRdb keeps in-frame clones, though not all of them. The table lists around 140,000 clones. Input material: PBMCs. The receptors here all came from a woman under 30 in good health and CMV-seronegative.

The chain couples TRBV6-1 to TRBJ2-7, with 9 bases matching TRBD1. Per the germline V gene, CDR1 is MNHNS and CDR2 is SASEGT. This CDR3 comprises 13 residues. J gave up 7 bases and V 6 bases, and 7 bases lay outside the gene matches. The CDR3 region is CASRDRGRKEQYV. The CDR3 DNA follows: TGTGCCAGCAGGGACAGGGGTCGAAAGGAGCAGTACGTC.

The chain has TRBV11-2 and TRBJ2-3; 13 bases line up with TRBD2. V lost 1 base and J lost 6; bases outside the gene matches: 7. This CDR3 contains 17 residues. CDR1 is SGHAT, CDR2 FQNNGV, per germline. CDR3 in amino acids: CASSLGGGTSGKDTQYF. The CDR3 nucleotides are TGTGCCAGCAGCTTAGGAGGGGGGACTAGCGGGAAGGATACGCAGTATTTT.

J is TRBJ2-1 and V is TRBV2; TRBD2 might be the D (6 bases). The V and J ends lost 8 bases and 4 bases respectively, with 15 bases between them. The CDR3 runs 14 residues. Germline-derived CDR1 and CDR2 are SNHLY and FYNNEI. DNA for the CDR3: TGTGCCAGCGTCCCAGCGGGCATTTACAATGAGCAGTTCTTC. Its protein product is CASVPAGIYNEQFF.

The chain combines TRBV30 with TRBJ1-1; the D gene is possibly TRBD1 (6 bases). Germline values: CDR1 GTSNPN, CDR2 SVGIG (reference sequence). The CDR3 has 11 residues. CDR3 amino acids: CVYTLGANAFF. Here the CDR3 DNA reads TGTGTCTACACCCTGGGGGCTAATGCTTTCTTT. The full variable domain, rest sourced from reference TRBV30 and TRBJ1-1, is SQTIHQWPATLVQPVGSPLSLECTVEGTSNPNLYWYRQAAGRGLQLLFYSVGIGQISSEVPQNLSASRPQDRQFILSSKKLLLSDSGFYLCVYTLGANAFFGQGTRLTVV.

This rearrangement joins TRBV5-6 to TRBJ1-2; weak D call: TRBD1 (5 bases). The ends were cut back, 0 bases at V and 3 bases at J, with 12 bases in the middle. The CDR3 spans 15 residues. Germline CDR1 SGHDT, CDR2 YYEEEE. The DNA for the CDR3 is TGTGCCAGCAGCTTGGAATCGGGCAGGGACTATGGCTACACCTTC. This gives the protein CASSLESGRDYGYTF.

This chain connects TRBV5-1 to TRBJ1-1; D is ambiguous. There are 14 residues in the CDR3. Trimming left V 5 bases short and J 5 bases short, with 16 bases between. Germline lookup yields CDR1 SGHRS and CDR2 YFSETQ. The CDR3 bases are TGCGCCAGCAGAGCTAGCGGATCTACGACTGAAGCTTTCTTT. It codes for CASRASGSTTEAFF.

The rearrangement joins TRBV6-1 to TRBJ2-1; the match to TRBD2 covers 10 bases. Germline V gene data show CDR1 as MNHNS and CDR2 as SASEGT. The CDR3 extends over 16 amino acids. Trimming took 3 bases from V and 2 from J; bases not matched to a gene: 4. In nucleotides, the CDR3 is TGTGCCAGCAGTGACCCCGGGACTAGCGCCTACAATGAGCAGTTCTTC. Its protein product is CASSDPGTSAYNEQFF.

The chain is built from TRBV4-2 and TRBJ1-2, with TRBD1 matching 9 bases. CDR1 and CDR2 (germline): LGHNA, YNFKEQ. With V trimmed by 4 bases and J by 8 bases, 11 bases remained unmatched. CDR3 length equals 15 residues. The CDR3 coding sequence is TGTGCCAGCAGCCCCCCGGGACAGGGAGTGGAGGGCTACACCTTC. It codes for CASSPPGQGVEGYTF.

The V call is TRBV27, the J call TRBJ1-1; tentatively, D is TRBD1 (5 bases). Trimming pared 1 base from V and 5 bases from J, leaving 11 bases between. The CDR3 totals 14 residues. Per germline, CDR1 MNHEY and CDR2 SMNVEV (reference sequence). The DNA of the CDR3 is TGTGCCAGCAGTTTATTAGTGGGGGGGACTGAAGCTTTCTTT. Its translation is CASSLLVGGTEAFF.

The chain combines TRBV2 with TRBJ1-4; TRBD1 is a possible D gene (5 bases). Deletions cut 5 bases from V and 0 bases from J, with 7 bases between. The V gene's germline CDR1 is SNHLY and CDR2 FYNNEI. The CDR3 consists of 14 residues. CDR3 nucleotide sequence: TGTGCCAGCAGTCAGACAGCAACTAATGAAAAACTGTTTTTT. This codes for CASSQTATNEKLFF.

This sequence joins TRBV14 and TRBJ2-1; a weak D match, TRBD1 (6 bases). This CDR3 has 16 residues. In germline, CDR1 is SGHDN, CDR2 FVKESK. V lost 2 bases to trimming and J lost 6 bases, with 17 bases between them. The CDR3 DNA is TGTGCCAGCAGCCAACTATACGACAGGTACACCAATGAGCAGTTCTTC. It specifies CASSQLYDRYTNEQFF.

The chain combines TRBV25-1 with TRBJ2-2, with D possibly TRBD2 on 5 matching bases. Germline CDR1 and CDR2: MGHDK and SYGVNS. This CDR3 contains 14 residues. With 8 bases removed from V and 6 bases from J, the gap between germline ends came to 16 bases. The DNA of the CDR3 is TGTGCCAGCGGTTCGGCGGGCCCGCCCGGGGAGCTGTTTTTT. Translating gives CASGSAGPPGELFF.

This chain connects TRBV4-1 to TRBJ2-7, with 7 bases matching TRBD1. V lost 0 bases and J lost 2; bases outside the gene matches: 10. This CDR3 contains 17 residues. Per the germline V gene, CDR1 is MGHRA and CDR2 is YSYEKL. This chain's CDR3 is CASSQERGTELTYEQYF. In DNA, the CDR3 is TGCGCCAGCAGCCAAGAAAGAGGGACAGAGCTTACCTACGAGCAGTACTTC.

The V call is TRBV7-2, the J call TRBJ2-3; no clear D gene. The CDR3 sequence is 15 residues long. CDR1 and CDR2 (germline): SGHTA, FQGNSA. V gave up 2 bases and J gave up 0 bases, with 9 bases separating them. As DNA, the CDR3 is TGTGCCAGCAGCTTAAGCTACCAAAGCACAGATACGCAGTATTTT. Residues: CASSLSYQSTDTQYF. The full variable domain, completed using reference TRBV7-2 and TRBJ2-3, is GAGVSQSPSNKVTEKGKDVELRCDPISGHTALYWYRQSLGQGLEFLIYFQGNSAPDKSGLPSDRFSAERTGGSVSTLTIQRTQQEDSAVYLCASSLSYQSTDTQYFGPGTRLTVL.

V and J are TRBV10-2 and TRBJ1-2, with D possibly matching TRBD1 (5 bases). This CDR3 is 13 amino acids long. Between the trimmed V and J ends, which lost 6 bases and 8 bases, there was a span of 16 bases. Germline V CDR1 and CDR2: WSHSY, SAAADI. CDR3 sequence: CASRGASPSGYTF. CDR3 nucleotide sequence: TGCGCCAGCAGAGGGGCCTCCCCCAGCGGCTACACCTTC.

A word on this clone: The sample holds other DNA sequences that translate to the same CDR3. V usage is TRBV18 and J usage is TRBJ1-1; TRBD1 aligns across 8 bases. With V trimmed by 4 bases and J by 1 base, 5 bases remained unmatched. CDR3 length equals 15 residues. CDR1 is KGHSH, CDR2 LQKENI, per germline. The CDR3 is CASSLSGTGNTEAFF. The CDR3 coding sequence is TGTGCCAGCTCACTATCCGGGACAGGGAACACTGAAGCTTTCTTT.

As for this clone: Other DNA variants within this sample encode the same CDR3. The rearrangement joins TRBV19 to TRBJ2-1, with 10 bases aligning to TRBD2. Per germline, CDR1 LNHDA and CDR2 SQIVND (reference sequence). The CDR3 covers 14 residues. V was clipped by 2 bases and J by 7 bases; unmatched bases: 2. CDR3 sequence: CASSIPGLANEQFF. CDR3 nucleotides: TGTGCCAGTAGTATACCGGGACTAGCGAATGAGCAGTTCTTC.

The genes are TRBV2 and TRBJ2-1; perhaps TRBD1 as D (6 bases). The CDR3 extends over 11 amino acids. The germline V gene has CDR1 SNHLY and CDR2 FYNNEI. V was pared by 6 bases and J by 11 bases, with 11 bases between. The CDR3 DNA is TGTGCCAGCAGGTATCAGGGGAAGCAGTTCTTC. As protein: CASRYQGKQFF.

This chain connects TRBV4-3 to TRBJ1-2, with D hard to call. V shed 1 base and J shed 1 base, with 10 bases lying between them. Germline lookup yields CDR1 LGHNA and CDR2 YSLEER. The CDR3 is 15 residues long. CDR3 coding DNA: TGCGCCAGCAGCCAAGCCCGGCGACTTAACTATGGCTACACCTTC. Its translation is CASSQARRLNYGYTF.

The chain couples TRBV4-3 to TRBJ1-2, with 8 bases identical to TRBD1. The V and J ends lost 0 bases and 8 bases, in that order; junction bases with no gene match: 8. The CDR3 is 15 residues long. Germline values: CDR1 LGHNA, CDR2 YSLEER. CDR3 amino acids: CASSQDSRTGQGYTF. Here the CDR3 DNA reads TGCGCCAGCAGCCAAGATAGCCGGACAGGGCAGGGCTACACCTTC.

The CDR3 spells CASRPQQGDEQFF. The CDR3 nucleotides read TGTGCCAGCAGGCCCCAACAGGGGGATGAGCAGTTCTTC. The chain employs TRBV7-2 and TRBJ2-1, with 8 bases matching TRBD1. V gave up 6 bases and J gave up 8 bases; unmatched junction bases: 6. The CDR3 runs 13 residues. Germline V CDR1 and CDR2: SGHTA, FQGNSA.

CDR3 sequence: CASSQRDRDQPQHF. As DNA, the CDR3 is TGTGCCAGCAGCCAGAGGGACAGGGATCAGCCCCAGCATTTT. The chain joins TRBV16 to TRBJ1-5; 9 nucleotides line up with TRBD1. CDR3 size: 14 residues. The junction had 2 bases not matched to a gene; V was cut back by 3 bases and J by 5 bases. Germline-derived CDR1 and CDR2 are KGHSY and FQNENV.

V is TRBV11-2 and J is TRBJ2-5; D is perhaps TRBD2 (5 bases). Matching the DNA end better, TRBJ2-7 makes the J call doubtful. CDR1 is SGHAT, CDR2 FQNNGV, per germline. The CDR3 extends over 14 amino acids. In DNA form, the CDR3 reads TGTGCCAGCAGCCGTAACAGCGGATCCTACGAGCAGTACTTC. Protein: CASSRNSGSYEQYF.

This chain connects TRBV7-9 to TRBJ1-1; D is unresolved. V was trimmed by 1 base and J by 3 bases, leaving 12 bases between them. Looked up from germline, CDR1 is SEHNR and CDR2 is FQNEAQ (reference sequence). The CDR3 runs to 15 residues. CDR3: CASSLVAWRDTEAFF. The CDR3 nucleotides are TGTGCCAGCAGCTTAGTAGCTTGGAGGGACACTGAAGCTTTCTTT.

The chain recombines TRBV11-2 with TRBJ1-1, with 11 bases that match TRBD1. CDR1 and CDR2 (germline): SGHAT, FQNNGV. V was pared by 7 bases and J by 10 bases, with 5 bases of the junction left unmatched. The CDR3 covers 12 residues. CDR3 loop: CASTRTGGSAFF. In nucleotides, the CDR3 is TGTGCCAGCACCCGGACAGGGGGCTCAGCTTTCTTT.

This chain joins TRBV7-9 and TRBJ2-3; the match to TRBD2 covers 11 bases. Germline V gene sequence: CDR1 SEHNR, CDR2 FQNEAQ (reference sequence). The length of the CDR3 is 19 residues. V shed 2 bases and J 1 base; nucleotides not matched to a gene: 11. CDR3 in DNA: TGTGCCAGCAGCTTAATGGAACTAGCGGGAGAGTGGGGCACAGATACGCAGTATTTT. This gives the protein CASSLMELAGEWGTDTQYF.

The CDR3 region has the DNA TGTGCCAGTTCGGACAGGGACAATGAGCAGTTCTTC. It is translated as CASSDRDNEQFF. V is TRBV19 and J is TRBJ2-1; 8 bases agree with TRBD1. V lost 8 bases to trimming and J lost 5 bases; unmatched junction nucleotides: 2. Germline V gene sequence: CDR1 LNHDA, CDR2 SQIVND (reference sequence). The CDR3 consists of 12 residues.

J is TRBJ1-1 and V is TRBV18; 7 positions match TRBD1. The CDR3 length is 14 residues. Germline CDR1 and CDR2: KGHSH and LQKENI. With 4 bases clipped from V and 4 bases from J, the junction kept 6 bases outside the gene matches. The CDR3 DNA sequence: TGTGCCAGCTCACGGGGGACAGTATTCACTGAAGCTTTCTTT. Amino acid sequence: CASSRGTVFTEAFF.

The rearrangement links TRBV20-1 to TRBJ2-1, with no clear D. The CDR3 has 11 amino acids. Trimming removed 3 bases from V and 4 bases from J, with 4 bases in between. Germline assignment: CDR1 DFQATT and CDR2 SNEGSKA (reference sequence). The CDR3 reads CSASEYNEQFF. CDR3 in DNA: TGCAGTGCTAGCGAGTACAATGAGCAGTTCTTC.

The V call is TRBV9, the J call TRBJ1-2; 8 nucleotides line up with TRBD1. J gave up 4 bases and V 4 bases, and 9 bases lay outside the gene matches. The CDR3 runs 15 residues. Germline V gene sequence: CDR1 SGDLS, CDR2 YYNGEE. CDR3 nucleotides: TGTGCCAGCAGCTCCTTCGACAGGGGCGCCTATGGCTACACCTTC. Its protein product is CASSSFDRGAYGYTF.

The chain uses TRBV7-8 and TRBJ2-7; D remains ambiguous. Deletions cut 1 base from V and 3 bases from J, with 7 bases between. Germline CDR1 and CDR2: SGHVS and FQNEAQ. This CDR3 contains 13 residues. Here the CDR3 reads CASSLGPDYEQYV. As DNA, the CDR3 is TGTGCCAGCAGCTTAGGGCCCGACTACGAGCAGTACGTC.

The V call is TRBV5-1, the J call TRBJ2-1; the match to TRBD2 covers 13 bases. V was clipped by 0 bases and J by 4 bases; unmatched bases: 7. Germline assignment: CDR1 SGHRS and CDR2 YFSETQ. The CDR3 contains 18 residues. CDR3 nucleotide sequence: TGCGCCAGCAGCTTGGTGGGACTAGCGGGACGGGTTTACAATGAGCAGTTCTTC. It codes for CASSLVGLAGRVYNEQFF. Using reference TRBV5-1 and TRBJ2-1 for the parts outside the CDR3, the full variable domain is KAGVTQTPRYLIKTRGQQVTLSCSPISGHRSVSWYQQTPGQGLQFLFEYFSETQRNKGNFPGRFSGRQFSNSRSEMNVSTLELGDSALYLCASSLVGLAGRVYNEQFFGPGTRLTVL.